This T cell receptor (beta chain) was retrieved from a study of blood T cells in healthy people across ages. A second PCR of about 6 to 12 cycles used a sample-barcoded 5' primer and a J-beta primer mix. TCRdb processed the 5' RACE reads anew with MiXCR; each CDR3 protein has one entry. The table includes hundreds of thousands of distinct CDR3 sequences, 58% detected once. The CDR3 has 14 residues. CDR1 and CDR2 from the germline V gene are MNHEY and SVGAGI. Trimming took off 6 bases at V and 0 bases at J, with 9 bases between the two ends. This sequence was found in a man in his fifties or sixties in good health. The chain links TRBV6-5 to TRBJ1-3; D is undetermined. Source material: blood. The CDR3 protein is CASRPQSSGNTIYF. In nucleotides, the CDR3 is TGTGCCAGCAGGCCCCAGAGCTCTGGAAACACCATATATTTT.